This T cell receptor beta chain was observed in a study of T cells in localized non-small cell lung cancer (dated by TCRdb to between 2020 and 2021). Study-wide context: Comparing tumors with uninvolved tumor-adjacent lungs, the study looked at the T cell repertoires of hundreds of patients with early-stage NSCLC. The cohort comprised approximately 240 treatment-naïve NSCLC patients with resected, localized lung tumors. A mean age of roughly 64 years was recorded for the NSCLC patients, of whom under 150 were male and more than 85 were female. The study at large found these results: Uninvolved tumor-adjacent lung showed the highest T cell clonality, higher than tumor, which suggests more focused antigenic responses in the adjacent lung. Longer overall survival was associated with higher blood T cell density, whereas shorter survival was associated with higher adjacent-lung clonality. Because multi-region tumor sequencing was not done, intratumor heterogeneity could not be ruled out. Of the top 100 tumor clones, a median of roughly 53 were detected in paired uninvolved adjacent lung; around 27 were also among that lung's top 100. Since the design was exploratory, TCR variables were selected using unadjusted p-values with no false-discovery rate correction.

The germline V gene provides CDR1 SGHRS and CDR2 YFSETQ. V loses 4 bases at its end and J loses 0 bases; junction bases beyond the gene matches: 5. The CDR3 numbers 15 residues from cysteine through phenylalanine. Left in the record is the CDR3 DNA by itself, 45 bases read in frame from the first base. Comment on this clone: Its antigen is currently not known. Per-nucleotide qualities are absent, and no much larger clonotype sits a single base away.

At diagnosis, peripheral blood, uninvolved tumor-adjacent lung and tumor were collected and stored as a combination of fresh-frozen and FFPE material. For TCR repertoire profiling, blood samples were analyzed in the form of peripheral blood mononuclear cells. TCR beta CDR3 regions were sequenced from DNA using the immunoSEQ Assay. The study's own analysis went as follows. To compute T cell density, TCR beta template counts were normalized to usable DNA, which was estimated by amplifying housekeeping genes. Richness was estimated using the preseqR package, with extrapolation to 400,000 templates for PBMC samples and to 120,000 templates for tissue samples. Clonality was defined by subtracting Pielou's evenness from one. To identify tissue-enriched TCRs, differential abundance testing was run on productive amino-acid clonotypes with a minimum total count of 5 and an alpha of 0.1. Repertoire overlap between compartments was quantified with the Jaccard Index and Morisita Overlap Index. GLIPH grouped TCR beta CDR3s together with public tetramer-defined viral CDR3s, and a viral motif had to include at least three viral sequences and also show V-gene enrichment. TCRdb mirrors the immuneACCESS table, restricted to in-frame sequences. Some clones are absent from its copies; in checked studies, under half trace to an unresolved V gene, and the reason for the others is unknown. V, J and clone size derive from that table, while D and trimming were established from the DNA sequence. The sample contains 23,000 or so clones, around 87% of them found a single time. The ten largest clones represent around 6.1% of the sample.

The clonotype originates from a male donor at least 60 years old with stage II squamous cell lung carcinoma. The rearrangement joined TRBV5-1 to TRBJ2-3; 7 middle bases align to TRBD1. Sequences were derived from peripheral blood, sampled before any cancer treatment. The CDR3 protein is CASSALTGSTDTQYF. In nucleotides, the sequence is TGCGCCAGCAGCGCTTTGACAGGGAGCACAGATACGCAGTATTTT.